These 32 T cell receptor beta chains originate from one sample sequenced in a study of blood T cell repertoires in COVID-19. Only in-frame clones appear in the TCRdb table, and some are missing; sequencing was by immunoSEQ multiplex PCR. This sample has around 150,000 clones, with about 88% found just once. Material: peripheral blood. Receptor source: an older woman with COVID-19, enrolled during active disease.

The chain joins TRBV12-5 to TRBJ1-1; D uncertain. V was pared by 5 bases and J by 0 bases, with 7 bases between. This CDR3 comprises 13 residues. Looked up from germline, CDR1 is LGHNT and CDR2 is FRNRAP. The CDR3 is CASGPSMNTEAFF. Written as DNA, the CDR3 is TGTGCTAGTGGTCCTAGCATGAACACTGAAGCTTTCTTT. The variable domain in full, completed from reference TRBV12-5 and TRBJ1-1, reads DARVTQTPRHKVTEMGQEVTMRCQPILGHNTVFWYRQTMMQGLELLAYFRNRAPLDDSGMPKDRFSAEMPDATLATLKIQPSEPRDSAVYFCASGPSMNTEAFFGQGTRLTVV.

The rearrangement uses TRBV5-5 and TRBJ1-1; TRBD1 agrees at 7 bases. This CDR3 is built from 13 residues. Germline V gives CDR1 SGHKS, CDR2 YYEKEE (reference sequence). V was clipped by 1 base and J by 5 bases; unmatched bases: 2. CDR3 DNA sequence: TGTGCCAGCAGCTTGTGGGGACAGACTGAAGCTTTCTTT. Protein product: CASSLWGQTEAFF. Together with reference TRBV5-5 and TRBJ1-1, the CDR3 gives the full variable domain: DAGVTQSPTHLIKTRGQQVTLRCSPISGHKSVSWYQQVLGQGPQFIFQYYEKEERGRGNFPDRFSARQFPNYSSELNVNALLLGDSALYLCASSLWGQTEAFFGQGTRLTVV.

V is TRBV12-3 or TRBV12-4 and J is TRBJ1-2, with a tentative D call TRBD1 (6 bases). The CDR3 runs 13 residues. Trimming pared 6 bases from V and 7 bases from J, leaving 15 bases between. The CDR3 DNA reads TGTGCCAGCAGAACGACAGGACTGGGTGGCTACACCTTC. As protein: CASRTTGLGGYTF.

The chain joins TRBV5-1 to TRBJ2-2, with 16 nucleotides matching TRBD2. Per germline, CDR1 SGHRS and CDR2 YFSETQ. V was clipped by 4 bases and J by 3 bases; unmatched bases: 0. This CDR3 contains 16 residues. The CDR3 protein is CASSGTSGGDTGELFF. The CDR3 DNA reads TGCGCCAGCAGCGGGACTAGCGGGGGGGACACCGGGGAGCTGTTTTTT.

The chain links TRBV19 to TRBJ1-5; D gene uncertain. The length of the CDR3 is 12 residues. Trimming took 9 bases from V and 4 from J, leaving 10 bases between them. Germline lookup yields CDR1 LNHDA and CDR2 SQIVND (reference sequence). The CDR3 DNA follows: TGTGCCAGCGGTTCGGGGAATCAGCCCCAGCATTTT. Translating gives CASGSGNQPQHF.

V is TRBV5-5 and J is TRBJ1-1; D is possibly TRBD1 (5 bases). Trimming removed 4 bases from V and 4 bases from J, with 17 bases in between. The CDR3 runs to 15 residues. The V gene's germline CDR1 is SGHKS and CDR2 YYEKEE (reference sequence). The CDR3 loop reads CASSPETALGTEAFF. For the CDR3, the DNA is TGTGCCAGCAGCCCCGAGACAGCCCTGGGCACTGAAGCTTTCTTT. The variable domain in full, completed from reference TRBV5-5 and TRBJ1-1, reads DAGVTQSPTHLIKTRGQQVTLRCSPISGHKSVSWYQQVLGQGPQFIFQYYEKEERGRGNFPDRFSARQFPNYSSELNVNALLLGDSALYLCASSPETALGTEAFFGQGTRLTVV.

The V call is TRBV6-5, the J call TRBJ1-3, with D perhaps TRBD1 (5 bases). The ends were cut back, 2 bases at V and 3 bases at J, with 5 bases in the middle. Germline CDR1 and CDR2: MNHEY and SVGAGI. There are 13 residues in the CDR3. CDR3 in amino acids: CASSYRGGNTIYF. The CDR3 DNA reads TGTGCCAGCAGTTACAGGGGTGGAAACACCATATATTTT.

For the CDR3, the DNA is TGTGCCACCAGTGATTATTCCGAGACCGGGGAGCTGTTTTTT. It specifies CATSDYSETGELFF. The chain couples TRBV24-1 to TRBJ2-2; no definite D call. This CDR3 is built from 14 residues. The ends were cut back, 2 bases at V and 5 bases at J, with 8 bases in the middle. Germline CDR1 and CDR2: KGHDR and SFDVKD.

V gene TRBV10-3 combines with J gene TRBJ2-2; 7 bases match TRBD2. With 5 bases clipped from V and 7 bases from J, the junction kept 7 bases outside the gene matches. The germline gives CDR1 ENHRY, CDR2 SYGVKD. This CDR3 is built from 14 residues. The CDR3 DNA is TGTGCCATCAGTTTTGGGCGGGGGAACGGGGAGCTGTTTTTT. Translating gives CAISFGRGNGELFF.

The chain uses TRBV10-3 and TRBJ1-3; D is perhaps TRBD1 (5 bases). The length of the CDR3 is 17 residues. The germline V gene has CDR1 ENHRY and CDR2 SYGVKD. V lost 3 bases, J lost 0 bases, and 15 bases lay in between. The CDR3 nucleotides are TGTGCCATCAGTGACCCCGGGACTCCAAGCTCTGGAAACACCATATATTTT. As protein: CAISDPGTPSSGNTIYF.

This chain uses TRBV5-1 with TRBJ1-3; D is unresolved. This CDR3 contains 15 residues. Germline V gene sequence: CDR1 SGHRS, CDR2 YFSETQ. V lost 3 bases, J lost 0 bases, and 10 bases lay in between. In DNA, the CDR3 is TGCGCCAGCAGCTCTAATGGTCTCTCTGGAAACACCATATATTTT. This gives the protein CASSSNGLSGNTIYF.

Here the CDR3 reads CASSLVSGVGAFF. The CDR3 DNA reads as TGTGCCAGCAGCTTAGTTTCAGGGGTAGGAGCTTTCTTT. This rearrangement joins TRBV7-9 to TRBJ1-1; D possibly corresponds to TRBD1 (6 bases). Germline values: CDR1 SEHNR, CDR2 FQNEAQ (reference sequence). V lost 1 base and J lost 10, with 13 bases in between. The CDR3 consists of 13 residues.

The rearrangement uses TRBV5-4 and TRBJ2-2; TRBD2 matches at 12 bases. Looked up from germline, CDR1 is SGHNT and CDR2 is YYREEE (reference sequence). The CDR3 contains 16 residues. Unmatched junction bases numbered 6, after V lost 4 bases and J lost 5 bases. In DNA, the CDR3 is TGTGCCAGCAGCCCCGGACTAGCGGGATCTACCGGGGAGCTGTTTTTT. Its translation: CASSPGLAGSTGELFF.

V gene TRBV19 combines with J gene TRBJ1-1; no reliable D call. This CDR3 contains 14 residues. V lost 3 bases, J lost 6 bases, and 14 bases lay in between. Looked up from germline, CDR1 is LNHDA and CDR2 is SQIVND (reference sequence). CDR3 in DNA: TGTGCCAGTAGTATTACGAGGGAAACTTCTGAAGCTTTCTTT. The encoded protein is CASSITRETSEAFF.

The CDR3 DNA reads as TGTGCCAGCAGCGGAGTAGCGGGGAGCTCCTACAATGAGCAGTTCTTC. It is translated as CASSGVAGSSYNEQFF. The rearrangement links TRBV4-2 to TRBJ2-1; TRBD2 matches 8 bases. The V and J ends lost 5 bases and 0 bases, in that order; junction bases with no gene match: 6. The length of the CDR3 is 16 residues. CDR1 and CDR2 (germline): LGHNA, YNFKEQ.

This clone was seen a few times. The chain joins TRBV25-1 to TRBJ1-1; D is unclear. The CDR3 has 13 residues. Trimming removed 4 bases from V and 1 base from J, with 7 bases in between. Germline CDR1 MGHDK, CDR2 SYGVNS. The CDR3 loop reads CASSVGGNTEAFF. For the CDR3, the DNA is TGTGCCAGCAGTGTGGGAGGGAACACTGAAGCTTTCTTT.

This clone appeared many times. V usage is TRBV12-5 and J usage is TRBJ2-7, with D tentatively TRBD2 (5 bases). The CDR3 covers 14 residues. Germline lookup yields CDR1 LGHNT and CDR2 FRNRAP. V was clipped by 6 bases and J by 5 bases, with 17 bases between them. For the CDR3, the DNA is TGTGCTAGTGGAGACTTGAAGACGGGAAACGAGCAGTACTTC. Translated: CASGDLKTGNEQYF.

V usage is TRBV4-2 and J usage is TRBJ2-6, with 12 bases identical to TRBD2. J lost 1 base, V lost 4 bases, and 8 bases had no gene match. The CDR3 is 19 residues long. Germline values: CDR1 LGHNA, CDR2 YNFKEQ. For the CDR3, the DNA is TGTGCCAGCAGCCTCCCACTAGCGGGAGGCACTTCTGGGGCCAACGTCCTGACTTTC. This encodes CASSLPLAGGTSGANVLTF.

In its sample, this clone was seen a few times. The chain couples TRBV6-2 or TRBV6-3 to TRBJ1-2, with TRBD1 as a possible D gene (6 bases). The CDR3 length is 15 residues. Between the trimmed V and J ends, which lost 0 bases and 7 bases, there was a span of 15 bases. Germline loops: CDR1 MNHEY, CDR2 SVGEGT. This chain's CDR3 is CASSYSGRGMSGYTF. The CDR3 region has the DNA TGTGCCAGCAGTTACTCGGGCAGGGGTATGAGTGGCTACACCTTC.

This clone appeared a single time. This sequence joins TRBV5-6 and TRBJ2-1, with a weak D call TRBD2 (6 bases). This CDR3 comprises 16 residues. Trimming left V 2 bases short and J 0 bases short, with 12 bases between. CDR1 is SGHDT, CDR2 YYEEEE, per germline. The CDR3 loop is CASSLERGSSYNEQFF. DNA of the CDR3: TGTGCCAGCAGCTTAGAACGGGGGAGCTCCTACAATGAGCAGTTCTTC.

This chain links TRBV5-4 with TRBJ1-2; D is uncertain. The CDR3 covers 14 residues. The germline V gene has CDR1 SGHNT and CDR2 YYREEE (reference sequence). Deletions cut 2 bases from V and 0 bases from J, with 8 bases between. CDR3 residues: CASSFGQANYGYTF. CDR3 sequence (DNA): TGTGCCAGCAGCTTTGGGCAGGCTAACTATGGCTACACCTTC.

This chain links TRBV9 with TRBJ2-3; 9 bases map to TRBD2. The J segment lost 5 bases and the V segment lost 0 bases, leaving 4 bases of the junction unmatched. Per the germline V gene, CDR1 is SGDLS and CDR2 is YYNGEE. The CDR3 has 15 residues. Here the CDR3 reads CASSVVAGVRDTQYF. CDR3 sequence (DNA): TGTGCCAGCAGCGTAGTAGCGGGGGTGAGAGATACGCAGTATTTT.

This clone came up a few times. This sequence joins TRBV7-8 and TRBJ1-5, with 12 positions matching TRBD1. The CDR3 has 19 amino acids. With V trimmed by 0 bases and J by 6 bases, 12 bases remained unmatched. Germline V gene lookup returns CDR1 SGHVS and CDR2 FQNEAQ. CDR3 bases: TGTGCCAGCAGCTTAGCGGGAGGGACAGGGGGCAACATGGGTCAGCCCCAGCATTTT. Its translation is CASSLAGGTGGNMGQPQHF.

This chain joins TRBV5-1 and TRBJ1-2; D remains unclear. CDR3 size: 13 residues. Germline V lookup: CDR1 SGHRS, CDR2 YFSETQ. Trimming shortened V by 4 bases and J by 6 bases, and 13 bases separated the two germline ends. The CDR3 nucleotides are TGCGCCAGCAGCGTACAGAGGGTGGATGGCTACACCTTC. Its translation: CASSVQRVDGYTF.

The chain combines TRBV5-4 with TRBJ1-2, with TRBD1 matching 9 bases. J was trimmed by 3 bases and V by 4 bases; bases with no gene match: 7. The CDR3 consists of 15 residues. The germline CDR1 and CDR2 sequences are SGHNT and YYREEE (reference sequence). The CDR3 loop reads CASSRPGQGDYGYTF. CDR3 nucleotide sequence: TGTGCCAGCAGCCGCCCGGGACAGGGCGACTATGGCTACACCTTC.

This clone is a singleton in its sample. The V and J genes are TRBV7-2 and TRBJ2-7, with unresolved D. The length of the CDR3 is 11 residues. V was trimmed by 4 bases and J by 3 bases, leaving 4 bases between them. The germline CDR1 and CDR2 sequences are SGHTA and FQGNSA. CDR3 protein: CASSSYYEQYF. The CDR3 DNA reads as TGTGCCAGCAGCTCCTACTACGAGCAGTACTTC.

J is TRBJ1-1 and V is TRBV5-1; maybe TRBD1 (6 bases). Germline loops: CDR1 SGHRS, CDR2 YFSETQ. The CDR3 contains 15 residues. Trimming left V 3 bases short and J 0 bases short, with 12 bases between. The CDR3 is CASSSDSSVNTEAFF. The DNA for the CDR3 is TGCGCCAGCAGCTCGGACAGTTCGGTGAACACTGAAGCTTTCTTT.

This clone was counted once. This chain links TRBV12-5 with TRBJ2-5, with a weak D call TRBD2 (6 bases). The ends were cut back, 6 bases at V and 5 bases at J, with 19 bases in the middle. The CDR3 length is 15 residues. CDR1 and CDR2 from the germline V gene are LGHNT and FRNRAP. As DNA, the CDR3 is TGTGCTAGTGGGGAGGGACTTCCCCGTCAGGAGACCCAGTACTTC. It is translated as CASGEGLPRQETQYF.

The chain is built from TRBV18 and TRBJ1-2; maybe TRBD1 (5 bases). Trimming took 0 bases from V and 4 from J, leaving 6 bases between them. The germline CDR1 and CDR2 sequences are KGHSH and LQKENI. The CDR3 runs to 13 residues. This chain's CDR3 is CASSPPDSYGYTF. The CDR3 DNA follows: TGTGCCAGCTCACCACCCGACAGCTATGGCTACACCTTC.

J is TRBJ1-5 and V is TRBV19; TRBD1 matches at 7 bases. The V gene's germline CDR1 is LNHDA and CDR2 SQIVND (reference sequence). V gave up 4 bases and J gave up 5 bases; unmatched junction bases: 8. CDR3 length: 15 residues. As DNA, the CDR3 is TGTGCCAGTAGTAGACCCCGACAGGGCGATCAGCCCCAGCATTTT. Its protein product is CASSRPRQGDQPQHF.

CDR3 loop: CASSYFWTSGETQYF. The CDR3 nucleotides are TGTGCCAGCAGTTACTTCTGGACTAGCGGAGAGACCCAGTACTTC. The chain is built from TRBV6-6 and TRBJ2-5; 10 nucleotides match TRBD2. This CDR3 contains 15 residues. The V gene's germline CDR1 is MNHNY and CDR2 SVGAGI (reference sequence). Germline trimming cut 1 base from V and 4 bases from J; bases unmatched to any gene: 3.

The chain joins TRBV11-2 to TRBJ2-6; 10 bases match TRBD2. The CDR3 spans 17 residues. Trimming removed 2 bases from V and 2 bases from J; junction bases left unmatched: 3. Germline CDR1 is SGHAT and CDR2 is FQNNGV. For the CDR3, the DNA is TGTGCCAGCAGCTTAAGCCTAGCGGGGGCTGGGGCCAACGTCCTGACTTTC. This gives the protein CASSLSLAGAGANVLTF.